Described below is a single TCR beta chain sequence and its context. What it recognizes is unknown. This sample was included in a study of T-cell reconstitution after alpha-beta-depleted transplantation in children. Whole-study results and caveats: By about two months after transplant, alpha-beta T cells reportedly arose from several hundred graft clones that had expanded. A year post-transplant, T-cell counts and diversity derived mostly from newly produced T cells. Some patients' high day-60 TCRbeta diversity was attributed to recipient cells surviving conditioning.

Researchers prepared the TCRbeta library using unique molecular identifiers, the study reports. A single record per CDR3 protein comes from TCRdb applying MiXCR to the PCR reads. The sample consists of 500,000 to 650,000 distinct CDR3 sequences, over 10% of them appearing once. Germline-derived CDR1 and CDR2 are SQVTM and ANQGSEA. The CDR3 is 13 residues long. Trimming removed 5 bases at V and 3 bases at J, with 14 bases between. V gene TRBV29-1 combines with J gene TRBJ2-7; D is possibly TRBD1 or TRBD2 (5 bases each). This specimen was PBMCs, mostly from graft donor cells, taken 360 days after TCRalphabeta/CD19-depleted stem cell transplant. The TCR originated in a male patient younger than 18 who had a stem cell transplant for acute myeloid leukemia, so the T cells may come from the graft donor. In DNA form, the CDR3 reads TGCAGCGTTAGAGGGGAACTTCGCTACGAGCAGTACTTC. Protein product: CSVRGELRYEQYF.